One sample yielded the 2 T cell receptor beta chains listed below, sequenced in a study of shared clonotypes between healthy human individuals. Repertoires were generated with immunoSEQ multiplex PCR, while TCRdb's copy carries only in-frame clones and drops some. The sample holds approximately 2.4 million clones, approximately 94% seen once. Specimen: naive CD4+ T cells sorted from blood. Regarding subset: CD45RA+ positively selected. These receptors were collected from a man aged 18 to 29 in good health.

The chain has TRBV2 and TRBJ2-7; 11 nucleotides match TRBD2. V was clipped by 8 bases and J by 3 bases; unmatched bases: 12. The CDR3 length is 16 residues. Germline values: CDR1 SNHLY, CDR2 FYNNEI. CDR3 sequence: CASRMGLAERNYEQYF. As DNA, the CDR3 is TGTGCCAGCCGAATGGGACTAGCGGAGAGGAACTACGAGCAGTACTTC.

A note on this clone: Distinct nucleotide sequences in the sample also encode this CDR3. V gene TRBV7-9 combines with J gene TRBJ2-7, with no clear D. The germline V gene has CDR1 SEHNR and CDR2 FQNEAQ (reference sequence). The V and J ends lost 5 bases and 1 base respectively, with 12 bases between them. The CDR3 sequence is 14 residues long. The CDR3 region is CASSLGPGSYEQYF. The DNA for the CDR3 is TGTGCCAGCAGCCTCGGGCCCGGGTCCTACGAGCAGTACTTC.